This is a list of T cell receptor beta chains from one sample in a study of blood T cell repertoires in COVID-19. TCRdb's copy holds only in-frame clones and misses some; the assay was immunoSEQ multiplex PCR. This table has approximately 150,000 clones, around 89% appearing once. Sequencing used peripheral blood. These receptors were obtained from a man aged 45 to 65 with active or convalescent COVID-19. CDR3s include the opening cysteine and the closing phenylalanine or tryptophan. The D gene is left open where the match is weak. Clone size is given for some rows only: seen once, a few or many times, or a class if the clone is expanded.

clone_size	d_call	v_call	cdr3_length	j_call	cdr3_nt	cdr3_aa
-	TRBD1	TRBV30	14	TRBJ2-5	TGTGCCTGGAGTGTAACAGGGGTCCAAGAGACCCAGTACTTC	CAWSVTGVQETQYF
-	-	TRBV30	12	TRBJ2-5	TGTGCCTGGAGCACAGGGTGGGAGACCCAGTACTTC	CAWSTGWETQYF
-	TRBD1	TRBV6-1	17	TRBJ2-3	TGTGCCAGCAGTGAAGCGGGGACAGGGATCTCCACAGATACGCAGTATTTT	CASSEAGTGISTDTQYF
-	-	TRBV25-1	15	TRBJ1-5	TGTGCCAGCAGTGGGGCGGGGGTGGCGGATCAGCCCCAGCATTTT	CASSGAGVADQPQHF
-	-	TRBV2	14	TRBJ2-2	TGTGCCAGCAGTGAGTCGGTGGTGGGCGAGGAGCTGTTTTTT	CASSESVVGEELFF
once	-	TRBV7-6	19	TRBJ1-1	TGTGCCAGCAGCCCCGTGGAAAAAGACATTCTGGTTAAGAACACTGAAGCTTTCTTT	CASSPVEKDILVKNTEAFF
-	-	TRBV18	14	TRBJ1-1	TGTGCCAGCTCACCGGGGGGGGGCTTCACTGAAGCTTTCTTT	CASSPGGGFTEAFF
-	-	TRBV19	14	TRBJ1-1	TGTGCCAGTAGTATTAGTGGGAGTAACACTGAAGCTTTCTTT	CASSISGSNTEAFF
once	TRBD2	TRBV10-3	15	TRBJ2-7	TGTGCCATCAGACCCGGGACTAGCGGGAATTACGAGCAGTACTTC	CAIRPGTSGNYEQYF
-	TRBD1	TRBV2	17	TRBJ2-6	TGTGCCAGCAGTTTGGTTTCAGGGGGAGCTGGGGCCAACGTCCTGACTTTC	CASSLVSGGAGANVLTF
-	-	TRBV5-5	14	TRBJ1-5	TGTGCCAGCAGCTTGGAACCAGGGTTTCAGCCCCAGCATTTT	CASSLEPGFQPQHF
few	-	TRBV15	15	TRBJ2-5	TGTGCCACCAGCAGAGATCTGGGGAGCCAAGAGACCCAGTACTTC	CATSRDLGSQETQYF
-	TRBD1	TRBV2	14	TRBJ1-1	TGTGCCAGGGGGGGACAGGGACCCGCCACTGAAGCTTTCTTT	CARGGQGPATEAFF
-	-	TRBV20-1	11	TRBJ2-1	TGCAGTGCTACCAGGGCGTATGAGCAGTTCTTC	CSATRAYEQFF
-	-	TRBV28	16	TRBJ2-3	TGTGCCAGCAGTTTTAATAGGGACACGATCACAGATACGCAGTATTTT	CASSFNRDTITDTQYF
-	TRBD2	TRBV5-1	15	TRBJ2-5	TGCGCCAGCAGGTCGGCTAGCGGGCTGAAAGAGACCCAGTACTTC	CASRSASGLKETQYF
-	-	TRBV10-3	14	TRBJ1-4	TGTTCCGGGACCCCGGGGGGGACTAATGAAAAACTGTTTTTT	CSGTPGGTNEKLFF
-	TRBD1	TRBV28	15	TRBJ1-2	TGTGCCAGCAGCTCTACTCCCGGGACAGGGTATGGCTACACCTTC	CASSSTPGTGYGYTF
-	TRBD1	TRBV2	17	TRBJ1-1	TGTGCCCAAGCAAGGGGACAGCGGATAGACATGAACACTGAAGCTTTCTTT	CAQARGQRIDMNTEAFF
-	-	TRBV7-2	15	TRBJ1-4	TGTGCCAGCAGCTTACTCCCTGAACTTAATGAAAAACTGTTTTTT	CASSLLPELNEKLFF
-	-	TRBV6-5	15	TRBJ2-1	TGTGCCAGCACCTCTAGCGGACAGACCTACAATGAGCAGTTCTTC	CASTSSGQTYNEQFF
-	TRBD2	TRBV7-8	13	TRBJ2-5	TGTGCCAGCAGAGCAGCGGGGAGAGAGACCCAGTACTTC	CASRAAGRETQYF
-	TRBD2	TRBV7-8	13	TRBJ2-3	TGTGCCAGCAGCCGGCGGGGGGGAGATACGCAGTATTTT	CASSRRGGDTQYF
-	TRBD1	TRBV20-1	16	TRBJ1-3	TGCAGTGCTAGTCCCCTCGACAGGGGCTCTGGAAACACCATATATTTT	CSASPLDRGSGNTIYF
-	-	TRBV7-9	15	TRBJ1-4	TGTGCCAGCAGAAGTGACTCATCCCCGTGGGAAAAACTGTTTTTT	CASRSDSSPWEKLFF
-	-	TRBV30	14	TRBJ2-7	TGTGCCGGACATGGACCTACAATAACTACGAAGCAGTACTTC	CAGHGPTITTKQYF
once	TRBD1	TRBV18	18	TRBJ2-6	TGTGCCAGCTCACCACAGCGGCAGGGGGCAGATGGGGCCAACGTCCTGACTTTC	CASSPQRQGADGANVLTF
-	-	TRBV19	13	TRBJ1-2	TGTGCCAGTACCTTTAGGACAGACTATGGCTACACCTTC	CASTFRTDYGYTF
-	-	TRBV28	16	TRBJ1-2	TGTGCCAGCAGTTTTAATCCGGGGGGTAGAAACTATGGCTACACCTTC	CASSFNPGGRNYGYTF
-	TRBD2	TRBV12-5	15	TRBJ2-7	TGTGCTAGTGGTTTGGTTGCGGGAGGCTCCTACGAGCAGTACTTC	CASGLVAGGSYEQYF
few	TRBD2	TRBV30	17	TRBJ2-2	TGTGCCTGGAGTTCCGGGACTAGCGGGATTAACACCGGGGAGCTGTTTTTT	CAWSSGTSGINTGELFF
-	TRBD2	TRBV10-3	15	TRBJ2-1	TGTGCCATCAGTGCGACTAGCGGGGGCGGGAATGAGCAGTTCTTC	CAISATSGGGNEQFF
-	TRBD2	TRBV5-1	17	TRBJ2-2	TGCGCCAGCAGCTTGGCCACTAGCGGGGTGAACACCGGGGAGCTGTTTTTT	CASSLATSGVNTGELFF
-	TRBD1	TRBV2	15	TRBJ1-5	TGTGCCAGCAGTAGCCGGGACAGGGGGAATCAGCCCCAGCATTTT	CASSSRDRGNQPQHF
-	TRBD1	TRBV6-6	14	TRBJ1-2	TGTGCCAGCAGTTACTCGAGGGACAGTCGGGGCTACACCTTC	CASSYSRDSRGYTF
few	TRBD2	TRBV30	15	TRBJ2-1	TGTGCCTGGAGGCCAGGACTAGCGGGAGCCAATGAGCAGTTCTTC	CAWRPGLAGANEQFF
-	-	TRBV5-4	15	TRBJ1-4	TGTGCCAGCAGCTTGGACGGGGGTAGGAATGAAAAACTGTTTTTT	CASSLDGGRNEKLFF
-	-	TRBV28	15	TRBJ2-7	TGTGCCAGCAGACCTACAGGCCCCGGGAGCTACGAGCAGTACTTC	CASRPTGPGSYEQYF
-	TRBD2	TRBV6-5	14	TRBJ2-3	TGTGCCAGCAGACGACTAGCGGCTCCGGATACGCAGTATTTT	CASRRLAAPDTQYF
-	-	TRBV28	17	TRBJ1-1	TGTGCCAGCAGGTTGGAGTTATCGCGGGGTATGAACACTGAAGCTTTCTTT	CASRLELSRGMNTEAFF
-	-	TRBV3-1/TRBV3-2	14	TRBJ2-5	TGTGCCAGCAGCCAAGGTCCGAGTCAAGAGACCCAGTACTTC	CASSQGPSQETQYF
few	TRBD1	TRBV11-3	15	TRBJ2-1	TGTGCCAGCAGCCCGAGGGACAGCCCTTACAATGAGCAGTTCTTC	CASSPRDSPYNEQFF
once	TRBD2	TRBV18	16	TRBJ2-5	TGTGCCAGCTCACGAAGCGGGGGAGGAAAGCAAGAGACCCAGTACTTC	CASSRSGGGKQETQYF
once	-	TRBV29-1	12	TRBJ2-2	TGCAGCGTTGAGCCCCTAACCGGGGAGCTGTTTTTT	CSVEPLTGELFF
-	TRBD1	TRBV15	16	TRBJ1-6	TGTGCCACCAGCAGAAGAGTTGGGACAGGGGGCTCACCCCTCCACTTT	CATSRRVGTGGSPLHF
-	TRBD1	TRBV12-3/TRBV12-4	13	TRBJ1-4	TGTGCCAGCAGACAGGGGGTCGCGGGAAAACTGTTTTTT	CASRQGVAGKLFF
once	-	TRBV6-6	16	TRBJ2-2	TGTGCCAGCAGCCCTCCCGAGCGGGCGGGCACCGGGGAGCTGTTTTTT	CASSPPERAGTGELFF
-	TRBD1	TRBV29-1	13	TRBJ2-1	TGCAGCGTCGCTCAGGGACAGCACAATGAGCAGTTCTTC	CSVAQGQHNEQFF
-	-	TRBV4-3	15	TRBJ2-2	TGCGCCAGCAGCCAAGACAGGGTCAGCACCGGGGAGCTGTTTTTT	CASSQDRVSTGELFF
-	TRBD1	TRBV6-5	14	TRBJ2-7	TGTGCCAGCAGGGGAGACAGGGGGGACTACGAGCAGTACTTC	CASRGDRGDYEQYF
-	TRBD2	TRBV7-2	17	TRBJ2-1	TGTGCCAGCAGCTTAGGTAGCGGGGCCAGCTCCTACAATGAGCAGTTCTTC	CASSLGSGASSYNEQFF
-	-	TRBV3-1/TRBV3-2	15	TRBJ2-5	TGTGCCAGCAGCCAAGATTCGGCGGTTAGTGAGACCCAGTACTTC	CASSQDSAVSETQYF
-	-	TRBV7-6	14	TRBJ1-6	TGTGCCAGCAGCTTGGCTGGGGAGGAGTCACCCCTCCACTTT	CASSLAGEESPLHF
-	-	TRBV19	13	TRBJ1-1	TGTGCCAGTAGTGTACAGAAGAACACTGAAGCTTTCTTT	CASSVQKNTEAFF
once	TRBD2	TRBV20-1	15	TRBJ2-5	TGCAGTGCTAGTAAACCAGCGGGGGTACAAGAGACCCAGTACTTC	CSASKPAGVQETQYF
-	-	TRBV19	16	TRBJ2-4	TGTGCCAGTAGTATCCAGCCGGCGGGGGCCCAAAACATTCAGTACTTC	CASSIQPAGAQNIQYF